This T cell receptor (beta chain) was sequenced for a study of blood T cell repertoires in COVID-19. Study background: Whether acute or convalescent, the COVID-19 samples came from the United States, Italy and Spain. T cells, B-cell-depleted T cells, or PBMCs supplied cDNA or gDNA.

Germline V lookup: CDR1 MGHDK, CDR2 SYGVNS. V was cut by 4 bases and J by 6 bases, with 7 bases left in between. This CDR3 comprises 13 residues. About this clone itself: Other DNA sequences in the sample encode the same CDR3.

Per the authors' pipeline: Quantification of nucleated cells was approximated via reference gene primer amplification. Generated by immunoSEQ multiplex PCR, the TCRdb table keeps only in-frame clones and is missing some. V and J calls and clone size come straight from that table; D and trimming were deduced from the DNA. The sample lists roughly 220,000 clones, roughly 84% occurring once. The origin of this receptor is a woman aged 40-49 years who had recovered from COVID-19. Sequencing input: peripheral blood. The chain has TRBV25-1 and TRBJ1-6; D may be TRBD1 (6 bases). CDR3 DNA: TGTGCCAGCAGTGTGGACAGTAATTCACCCCTCCACTTT. This encodes CASSVDSNSPLHF.